The 9 T cell receptor beta chains below come from one sample, sequenced in a study of cytomegalovirus exposure and HLA in healthy donors. Primers included in the PCR were 60 Vbeta and 13 Jbeta primers. Some clones are missing from TCRdb's copy, which holds only in-frame ones; the method was immunoSEQ multiplex PCR. The sample lists 100,000 or so clones, 70% to 90% occurring once. Sequenced material: PBMCs. The receptors originated from a man between 18 and 35 years old in good health and CMV-seronegative.

The V gene is TRBV11-2, the J gene TRBJ2-3, with TRBD2 matching over 16 bases. CDR1 and CDR2 (germline): SGHAT, FQNNGV. The ends lost 5 bases at V and 2 bases at J; junction bases unmatched: 7. The CDR3 is 18 residues long. The CDR3 nucleotides are TGTGCCAGCAGCCGGGGGACTAGCGGGGGGGGATTCACAGATACGCAGTATTTT. Translation gives CASSRGTSGGGFTDTQYF.

The chain carries TRBV28 and TRBJ2-7; 7 bases align to TRBD2. Germline V gene sequence: CDR1 MDHEN, CDR2 SYDVKM. The length of the CDR3 is 16 residues. The J segment lost 7 bases and the V segment lost 7 bases, leaving 19 bases of the junction unmatched. In DNA, the CDR3 is TGTGCCAGCAACCGCCCGGGGGGAGAGTGGGCGAGGGAGCAGTACTTC. It encodes CASNRPGGEWAREQYF.

The chain combines TRBV9 with TRBJ2-2, with D hard to call. CDR3 length equals 15 residues. CDR1 and CDR2 (germline): SGDLS, YYNGEE. V lost 4 bases to trimming and J lost 7 bases, with 17 bases between them. Here the CDR3 reads CASSPNPSEGGELFF. CDR3 bases: TGTGCCAGCAGCCCGAATCCCAGCGAAGGCGGGGAGCTGTTTTTT.

The chain combines TRBV5-4 with TRBJ2-7, with 7 nucleotides matching TRBD1. The CDR3 extends over 15 amino acids. Per the germline V gene, CDR1 is SGHNT and CDR2 is YYREEE (reference sequence). V was clipped by 4 bases and J by 4 bases; unmatched bases: 11. The CDR3 region has the DNA TGTGCCAGCAGCGCTGATACCGGGACAGCGTACGAGCAGTACTTC. Its protein product is CASSADTGTAYEQYF.

This clone appeared a few times. The J gene is TRBJ2-1, the V gene TRBV6-1; TRBD2 matches at 12 bases. This CDR3 has 15 amino acids. Germline V gene sequence: CDR1 MNHNS, CDR2 SASEGT. The trim removed 6 bases at V and 5 bases at J, leaving 5 bases unmatched. The chain's CDR3 is CASSGLAGTHNEQFF. In DNA form, the CDR3 reads TGTGCCAGCAGCGGACTAGCGGGGACCCACAATGAGCAGTTCTTC.

The chain has TRBV6-5 and TRBJ1-3; D is undetermined. CDR1 and CDR2 from the germline V gene are MNHEY and SVGAGI. The V end was cut by 8 bases, the J end by 2 bases, with 7 bases between. This CDR3 contains 12 residues. The CDR3 reads CASGGTGNTIYF. The CDR3 nucleotides read TGTGCCAGCGGCGGTACTGGAAACACCATATATTTT.

The CDR3 loop reads CSVRNATNEKLFF. The CDR3 nucleotides read TGCAGCGTTCGTAATGCAACTAATGAAAAACTGTTTTTT. The gene calls are TRBV29-1 and TRBJ1-4; unclear D gene. V was clipped by 5 bases and J by 0 bases, with 7 bases between them. Germline CDR1 is SQVTM and CDR2 is ANQGSEA. The CDR3 extends over 13 amino acids.

J is TRBJ1-1 and V is TRBV25-1; 7 nucleotides match TRBD1. This CDR3 has 15 amino acids. With 4 bases clipped from V and 5 bases from J, the junction kept 10 bases outside the gene matches. Looked up from germline, CDR1 is MGHDK and CDR2 is SYGVNS. CDR3 DNA sequence: TGTGCCAGCAGTGCGGGGACAGTGACAACAACTGAAGCTTTCTTT. Translated: CASSAGTVTTTEAFF.

The genes are TRBV5-4 and TRBJ1-1; 8 bases are a match to TRBD1. Germline V gene data show CDR1 as SGHNT and CDR2 as YYREEE (reference sequence). The J segment lost 7 bases and the V segment lost 3 bases, leaving 8 bases of the junction unmatched. This CDR3 contains 14 residues. CDR3 loop: CASSSPDRANEAFF. The CDR3 coding sequence is TGTGCCAGCAGCTCCCCGGACAGGGCGAATGAAGCTTTCTTT.